This T cell receptor beta chain is from a study of shared clonotypes between healthy human individuals (dated by TCRdb to 2020 to 2021). Study-wide context: Two women and a few men aged 18 to 49 years were included in the cohort. For each donor, CD4 naive and CD4 memory were each run on three plates, CD8 naive on two plates, and CD8 memory on one plate. To estimate repertoire size and how much clonotypes are shared between individuals, the study performed deep sequencing of blood TCR repertoires from a few healthy adults. Libraries were prepared and TCR repertoires were sequenced by different laboratories using diverse techniques, in order to increase sequencing depth and limit assay-specific biases. Each donor's leukapheresis produced roughly between roughly 0.85 and 10 billion PBMCs. What the research found in general, with its limitations: Because the study included only a small number of donors, the genetic and exposure-history diversity represented was limited. Naive subsets generally had larger estimated clonotype richness than memory subsets did. Rarefaction of sorted-subset datasets indicated incomplete sequencing despite the large sequencing depth. Pairwise subsampling led to the expectation that sequencing depth would affect the degree of clonotype sharing among donors. Higher generation probabilities were observed for clonotypes shared by all four sorted-subset donors than for non-shared clonotypes. Sampling was restricted to blood, and TCR repertoires in tissue are likely to differ from TCR repertoires in blood. Across a handful of donors, about 5% of naive CD4, roughly 3.5% of naive CD8, 2.3% of memory CD4, and about 0.44% of memory CD8 clonotypes were shared.

Using the deep immunoSEQ assay, TCR CDR3 regions were amplified from genomic DNA by multiplex PCR. Genomic DNA extracted from each cell subset was distributed evenly over all wells of several immunoSEQ 96-well plates, and each plate served as one replicate. For sorted subsets, each replicate PCR was loaded with 200 to 250 ng genomic DNA, equivalent to some 31,000 T cell genomes. Purified libraries were quantified with a Qubit 3.0 fluorometer, sized on a Bioanalyzer 2100, and re-quantified with the KAPA Library Quantification kit. Every immunoSEQ 96-well plate was sequenced on a dedicated single-read 150-cycle Illumina NextSeq 550 flow cell. In the source study's methods: The immunoSEQ output contained only junctional sequences without quality scores, so filtering could not match that applied to full-length reads. To assign V/J genes and CDR3, sequences were annotated against IMGT germline references using PyIR, a Python wrapper for IgBLAST v1.9. Any read was removed if the V/J assignment was weak (E-value above 1e-6), the CDR3 was missing, or the read contained stop codons, out-of-frame junctions, or ambiguous translated residues. V3J clonotypes were defined as sequences sharing an identical inferred V gene, J gene, and CDR3 amino acid sequence. To compute the percentage overlap between repertoires, the number of shared unique clonotypes was divided by the size of the smaller repertoire. Repertoire richness was assessed with RTK rarefaction, the Chao1 estimator, and Recon v2.1 estimates of unobserved clonotypes. Generation probabilities were computed with OLGA for all TCRbeta clonotypes obtained by the gDNA method from a few donors. TCRdb re-hosts the immuneACCESS table, in-frame sequences only. Its copies lack some clones; in the studies checked, an unresolved V gene accounts for under half of them, and the cause for the rest is not known. That table gives V, J and clone size, and the DNA gave D and trimming. This sample lists about 1.1 million clones; approximately 75% were detected once. The ten biggest clones cover about 0.94% of the sample.

The germline V gene (reference sequence) supplies CDR1 LNHDA and CDR2 SQIVND. Trimming accounts for 4 bases at V and 9 bases at J, while the number of junction bases matched to no gene is 8. There are 13 amino acids in the CDR3, from cysteine to phenylalanine inclusive. The CDR3 DNA has 39 bases and is translated from base 1. Regarding this clone: Its specific antigen is unknown. Qualities for individual bases were not recorded, and no much larger clone is one base off.

Healthy HIV-negative adults with no recently reported acute infections or vaccinations were included as donors. Every donor was a Caucasian adult residing in Nashville, Tennessee, USA. CD4+ T cells were enriched through magnetic negative selection, after which naive cells were positively selected on CD45RA and the remaining negative fraction served as the memory subset. Blood was collected by leukapheresis, and PBMCs were isolated by Ficoll-Histopaque density gradient centrifugation and then cryopreserved in liquid nitrogen vapor phase. Analytical flow cytometry was used to check the purity and quantity of each magnetically sorted T cell population. Genomic DNA was isolated from each sorted fraction and quantified by UV absorbance on a Nanodrop 2000c.

Sample: memory CD4+ T cells from PBMCs. The cell subset or site label for this specimen denotes: CD45RA-negative fraction. Rearrangement joined TRBV19 to TRBJ1-1, and 7 junctional nucleotides match TRBD1. The sequence was obtained from a young man in good health. Some clones in this sample may be carry-over from other donors' samples. The CDR3 region reads CASSKDRATKAFF. The nucleotides read TGTGCCAGTAGTAAAGACAGGGCGACTAAAGCTTTCTTT.